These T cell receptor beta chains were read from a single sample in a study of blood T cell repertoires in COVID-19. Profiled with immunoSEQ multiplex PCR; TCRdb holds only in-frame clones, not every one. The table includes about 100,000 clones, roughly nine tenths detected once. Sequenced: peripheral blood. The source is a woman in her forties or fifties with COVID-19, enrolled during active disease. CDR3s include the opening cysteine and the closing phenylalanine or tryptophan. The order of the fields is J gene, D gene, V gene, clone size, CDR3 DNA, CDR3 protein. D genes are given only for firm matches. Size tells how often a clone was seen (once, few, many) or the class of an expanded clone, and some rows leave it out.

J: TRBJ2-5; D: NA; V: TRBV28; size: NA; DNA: TGTGCCAGCAGTTTCCGGGTCCCAGAGACCCAGTACTTC; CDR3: CASSFRVPETQYF
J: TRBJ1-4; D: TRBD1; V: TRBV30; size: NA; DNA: TGTGCCTGGAGAAGACAGGGGTCGGGGGAAAAACTGTTTTTT; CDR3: CAWRRQGSGEKLFF
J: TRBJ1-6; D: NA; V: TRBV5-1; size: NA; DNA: TGCGCCAGCAGCTTAGGGGTCCGGGACACCAGCTCCTATAATTCACCCCTCCACTTT; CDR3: CASSLGVRDTSSYNSPLHF
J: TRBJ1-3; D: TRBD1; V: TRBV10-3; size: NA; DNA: TGTGCCATCAGTGGATGGGACAGGGACGCAAACACCATATATTTT; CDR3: CAISGWDRDANTIYF
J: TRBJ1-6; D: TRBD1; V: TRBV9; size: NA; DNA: TGTGCCAGCAACCCGACAGGGAAGGGTAATTCACCCCTCCACTTT; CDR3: CASNPTGKGNSPLHF
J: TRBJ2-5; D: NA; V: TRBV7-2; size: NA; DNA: TGTGCCAGCAGCTTAAACGGGGTCCGCGAGACCCAGTACTTC; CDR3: CASSLNGVRETQYF
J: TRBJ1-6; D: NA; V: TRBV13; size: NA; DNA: TGTGCCAGCAGCTTGGCCAGGAATTCACCCCTCCACTTT; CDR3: CASSLARNSPLHF
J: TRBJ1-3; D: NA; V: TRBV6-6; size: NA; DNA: TGTGCCAGCAGTTACTCACAGGGATTCTCTGGAAACACCATATATTTT; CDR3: CASSYSQGFSGNTIYF
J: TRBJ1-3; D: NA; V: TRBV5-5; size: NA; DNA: TGTGCCAGCAGCGTGCCCAGTTACACCATATATTTT; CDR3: CASSVPSYTIYF
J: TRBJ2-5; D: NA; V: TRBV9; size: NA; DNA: TGTGCCAGCAGCGTAGGTGAGAGGGCGGGACAAGAGACCCAGTACTTC; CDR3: CASSVGERAGQETQYF
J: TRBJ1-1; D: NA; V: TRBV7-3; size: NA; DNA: TGTGCCAGCAGCTTAAGAGGGTTGAACACTGAAGCTTTCTTT; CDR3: CASSLRGLNTEAFF
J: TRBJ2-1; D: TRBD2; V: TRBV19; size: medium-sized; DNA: TGTGCCAGTATTGGGACTAGCGGGAGAAATGAGCAGTTCTTC; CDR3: CASIGTSGRNEQFF
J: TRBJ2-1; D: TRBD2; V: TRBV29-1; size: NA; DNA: TGCAGCGTTGGGTCTAGCGGGGGGGGCGAGCAGTTCTTC; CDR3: CSVGSSGGGEQFF
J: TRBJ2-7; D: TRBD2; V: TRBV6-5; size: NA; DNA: TGTGCCAGCAGTTACGGCGGGACTAGCGCCTACGAGCAGTACTTC; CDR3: CASSYGGTSAYEQYF
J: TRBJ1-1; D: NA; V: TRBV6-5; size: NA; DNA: TGTGCCAGCAGTTTGAGGGCTCTATCGGACACTGAAGCTTTCTTT; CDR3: CASSLRALSDTEAFF
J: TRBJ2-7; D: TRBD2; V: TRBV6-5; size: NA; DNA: TGTGCCAGCAGTTACTCTTGGCGGGGGTGGTACTTC; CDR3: CASSYSWRGWYF
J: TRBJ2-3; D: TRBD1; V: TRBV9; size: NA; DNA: TGTGCCAGCAGCGTAGTGGGACAGGGAGTCGCAGATACGCAGTATTTT; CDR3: CASSVVGQGVADTQYF
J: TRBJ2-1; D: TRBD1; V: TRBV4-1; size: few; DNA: TGCGCCAGCAGCGGATTTGGGGGGCCAGGGGGCGCGGGGAATGAGCAGTTCTTC; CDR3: CASSGFGGPGGAGNEQFF
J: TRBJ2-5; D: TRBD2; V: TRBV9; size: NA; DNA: TGTGCCAGCAGCTGGGGACTAGCGGGGGAAGAGACCCAGTACTTC; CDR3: CASSWGLAGEETQYF
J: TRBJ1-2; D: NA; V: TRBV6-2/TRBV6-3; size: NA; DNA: TGTGCCAGCAGTCCGGGTAGCTATGGCTACACCTTC; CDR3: CASSPGSYGYTF
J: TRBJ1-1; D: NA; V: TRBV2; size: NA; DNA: TGTGCCAGCAGGGGGCCCGTTTACACTGAAGCTTTCTTT; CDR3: CASRGPVYTEAFF
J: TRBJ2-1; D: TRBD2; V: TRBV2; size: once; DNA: TGTGCCAGCAGTGAAAGGCCGGCTAGCGGGGGCAATGAGCAGTTCTTC; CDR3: CASSERPASGGNEQFF
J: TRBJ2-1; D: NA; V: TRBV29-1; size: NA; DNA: TGTGTTGGGCAGGTTAAGAACAATGAGCAGTTCTTC; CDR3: CVGQVKNNEQFF
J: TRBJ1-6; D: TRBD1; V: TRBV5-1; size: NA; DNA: TGCGCCAGCAGCTTAGACAGGGGTAATTCACCCCTCCACTTT; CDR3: CASSLDRGNSPLHF
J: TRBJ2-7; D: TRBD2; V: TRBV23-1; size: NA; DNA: TGCGCCAGCAGTCAATCGGGACTAGCGGGGGGCGAGCAGTACTTC; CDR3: CASSQSGLAGGEQYF
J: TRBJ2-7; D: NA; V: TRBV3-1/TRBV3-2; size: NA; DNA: TGTGCCAGCAGCCAAGTGGACTCAGGCGAGCAGTACTTC; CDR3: CASSQVDSGEQYF
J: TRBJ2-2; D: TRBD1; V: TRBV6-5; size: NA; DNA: TGTGCCAGCAGTTACTCGGACAGGCGGCACGCCGGGGAGCTGTTTTTT; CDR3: CASSYSDRRHAGELFF
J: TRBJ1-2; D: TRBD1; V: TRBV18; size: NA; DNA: TGTGCCAGCTCACCGGACAGGGATGGCTACACCTTC; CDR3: CASSPDRDGYTF
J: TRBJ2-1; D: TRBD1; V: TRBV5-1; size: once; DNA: TGCGCCAGCAGCCCGTGGGGACAGGAGACCTACAATGAGCAGTTCTTC; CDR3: CASSPWGQETYNEQFF
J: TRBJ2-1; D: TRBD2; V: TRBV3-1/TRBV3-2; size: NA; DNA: TGTGCCAGCAGCCAGGCCCTCAGCGGGGGAAACAATGAGCAGTTCTTC; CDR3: CASSQALSGGNNEQFF
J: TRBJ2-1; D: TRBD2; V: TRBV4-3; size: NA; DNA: TGCGCCAGCAGCCAGACACTAGCGGGGGGGCCCGTTGAGCAGTTCTTC; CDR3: CASSQTLAGGPVEQFF
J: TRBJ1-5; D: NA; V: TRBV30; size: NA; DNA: TGTGCCTGGAGTGTATCAGGGGAGGGGAATCAGCCCCAGCATTTT; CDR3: CAWSVSGEGNQPQHF
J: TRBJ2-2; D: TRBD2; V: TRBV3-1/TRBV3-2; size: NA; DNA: TGTGCCAGCAGCCCCTTAGCGGGGGCCACCGGGGAGCTGTTTTTT; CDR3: CASSPLAGATGELFF
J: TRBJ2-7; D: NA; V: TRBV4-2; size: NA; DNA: TGTGCCAGCAGCCAAGACCGGGACATATACGAGCAGTACTTC; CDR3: CASSQDRDIYEQYF
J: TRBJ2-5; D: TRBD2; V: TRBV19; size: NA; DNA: TGTGCCAGTAGTATGGGGACTAGCGGAACAACCCAGTACTTC; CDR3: CASSMGTSGTTQYF
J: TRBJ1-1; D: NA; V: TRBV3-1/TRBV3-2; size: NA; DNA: TGTGCCAGCAGCCGAGGGGGGAACACTGAAGCTTTCTTT; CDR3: CASSRGGNTEAFF
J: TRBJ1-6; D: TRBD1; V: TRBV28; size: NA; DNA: TGTGCCAGCAGTCCGCCGGGACAGGCCTATAATTCACCCCTCCACTTT; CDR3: CASSPPGQAYNSPLHF
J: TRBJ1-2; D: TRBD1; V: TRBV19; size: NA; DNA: TGTGCCAGTAGCCGGGACAGTTATAACTATGGCTACACCTTC; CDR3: CASSRDSYNYGYTF
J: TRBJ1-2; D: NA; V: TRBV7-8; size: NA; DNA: TGTGCCAGCAGCTTATGGGGGGACGGGGACTATGGCTACACCTTC; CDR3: CASSLWGDGDYGYTF
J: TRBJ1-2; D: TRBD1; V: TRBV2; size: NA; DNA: TGTGCCAGCACCGCACAGGGGGCGAACTATGGCTACACCTTC; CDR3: CASTAQGANYGYTF
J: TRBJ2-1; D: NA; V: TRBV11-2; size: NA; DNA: TGTGCCAGCAGCTTAGAGCCTAGTGGGTACAATGAGCAGTTCTTC; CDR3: CASSLEPSGYNEQFF
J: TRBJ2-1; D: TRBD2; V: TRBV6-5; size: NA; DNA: TGTGCCAGCACTGGGAGGGAGGGATACAATGAGCAGTTCTTC; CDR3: CASTGREGYNEQFF
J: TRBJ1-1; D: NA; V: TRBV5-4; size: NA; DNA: TGTGCCAGCAGCTCGACAGAGAACACTGAAGCTTTCTTT; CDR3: CASSSTENTEAFF
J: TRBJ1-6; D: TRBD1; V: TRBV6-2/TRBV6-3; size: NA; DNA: TGTGCCAGCAGTTACCTGACAGGGGCCCATTCACCCCTCCACTTT; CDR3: CASSYLTGAHSPLHF
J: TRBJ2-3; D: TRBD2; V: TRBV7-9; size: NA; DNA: TGTGCCAGCAGCGCGGGACTAGCGGTGCGCACAGATACGCAGTATTTT; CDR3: CASSAGLAVRTDTQYF
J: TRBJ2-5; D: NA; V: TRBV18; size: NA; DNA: TGTGCCAGCTCCAGGGGCGCGGAGCAACAAGAGACCCAGTACTTC; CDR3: CASSRGAEQQETQYF
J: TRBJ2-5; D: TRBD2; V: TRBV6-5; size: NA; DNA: TGTGCCAGCAGTTTTCTAGCGGGGGGGCAAGAGACCCAGTACTTC; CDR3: CASSFLAGGQETQYF
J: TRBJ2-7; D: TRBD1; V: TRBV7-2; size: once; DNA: TGTGCCAGCAGCTTAGCGGACAGGGCCGGGGAGCAGTACTTC; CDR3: CASSLADRAGEQYF
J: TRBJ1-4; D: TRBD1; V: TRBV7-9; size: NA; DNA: TGTGCCAGCAGCTTAGGGTCCGGGGACAGGGATAATGAAAAACTGTTTTTT; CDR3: CASSLGSGDRDNEKLFF
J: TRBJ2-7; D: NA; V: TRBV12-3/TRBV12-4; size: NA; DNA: TGTGCCAGCAGGGCGGGTGCCTCCTACGAGCAGTACTTC; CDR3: CASRAGASYEQYF
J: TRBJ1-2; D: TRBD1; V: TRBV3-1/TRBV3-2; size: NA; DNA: TGTGCCAGCAGCCGACAGGGGAGTGGTGGCTACACCTTC; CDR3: CASSRQGSGGYTF
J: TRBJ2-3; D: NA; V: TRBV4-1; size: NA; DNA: TGCGCCAGCAGCCAAGTGTTAGCAGATACGCAGTATTTT; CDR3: CASSQVLADTQYF
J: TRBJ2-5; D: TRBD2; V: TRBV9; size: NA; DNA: TGTGCCAGCAGCTATCTAGCGGGGGGGCAAGAGACCCAGTACTTC; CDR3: CASSYLAGGQETQYF
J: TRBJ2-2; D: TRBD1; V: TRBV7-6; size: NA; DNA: TGTGCCAGCAGCTCCCAGACAGGGGCGAACACCGGGGAGCTGTTTTTT; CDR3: CASSSQTGANTGELFF